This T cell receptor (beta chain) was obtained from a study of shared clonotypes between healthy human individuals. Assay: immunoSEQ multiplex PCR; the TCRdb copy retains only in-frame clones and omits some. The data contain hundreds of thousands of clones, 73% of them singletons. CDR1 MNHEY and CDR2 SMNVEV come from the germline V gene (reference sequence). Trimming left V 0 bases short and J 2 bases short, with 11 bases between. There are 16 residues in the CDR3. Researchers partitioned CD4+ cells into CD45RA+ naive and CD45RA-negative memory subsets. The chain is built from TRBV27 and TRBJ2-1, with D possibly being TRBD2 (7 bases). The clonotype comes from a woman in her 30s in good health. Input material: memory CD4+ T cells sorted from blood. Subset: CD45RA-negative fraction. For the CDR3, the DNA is TGTGCCAGCAGTTTATCAGGGGGGGACACCTACAATGAGCAGTTCTTC. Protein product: CASSLSGGDTYNEQFF.